This T cell receptor (beta chain) was obtained from a study of blood T cell repertoires in COVID-19. Study at large: Some COVID-19 samples were acute and others convalescent; all came from the United States, Italy and Spain.

Germline CDR1 and CDR2: LNHDA and SQIVND (reference sequence). CDR3 length equals 15 residues. V dropped 4 bases and J dropped 3 bases, with 12 bases sitting between them. Assay used: immunoSEQ multiplex PCR; TCRdb lists only in-frame clones, some missing. Of about 200,000 clones detected, about 89% appear once; the ten largest clones hold about 5%. Specimen: peripheral blood. V is TRBV19 and J is TRBJ2-2, with a tentative D call TRBD2 (5 bases). This TCR came from a woman aged 40 to 49 with acute or convalescent COVID-19. The CDR3 DNA is TGTGCCAGTAGTAGGGGAGAACCCTACACCGGGGAGCTGTTTTTT. Residues: CASSRGEPYTGELFF.